These 19 T cell receptor beta chains were all obtained from the same sample, sequenced in a study of blood T cell repertoires in COVID-19. Method: immunoSEQ multiplex PCR; TCRdb's copy keeps in-frame clones and lacks some. The sample yields approximately 300,000 clones, around 83% seen once. Sequenced input: peripheral blood. These receptors originate from a woman in her 50s with acute or convalescent COVID-19.

The rearrangement links TRBV11-2 to TRBJ1-6; D unresolved. CDR1 is SGHAT and CDR2 is FQNNGV in the germline V gene. The CDR3 sequence is 13 residues long. The V end lost 3 bases, the J end lost 8 bases, and 8 bases lay between the germline ends. The CDR3 sequence is CASSLEGDSPLHF. The DNA of the CDR3 is TGTGCCAGCAGCTTGGAGGGAGATTCACCCCTCCACTTT.

The chain carries TRBV29-1 and TRBJ1-3; D is possibly TRBD1 (6 bases). Germline loops: CDR1 SQVTM, CDR2 ANQGSEA. Trimming shortened V by 0 bases and J by 2 bases, and 8 bases separated the two germline ends. The CDR3 is 14 amino acids. The CDR3 reads CSVEEPGAGNTIYF. CDR3 in DNA: TGCAGCGTTGAAGAGCCAGGGGCTGGAAACACCATATATTTT.

The rearrangement links TRBV2 to TRBJ1-5; 7 bases match TRBD1. This CDR3 is built from 15 residues. Germline lookup yields CDR1 SNHLY and CDR2 FYNNEI. V shed 6 bases, J shed 2 bases, and the junction held 7 bases outside the gene matches. The CDR3 sequence: CASSWGRGGNQPQHF. CDR3 coding DNA: TGTGCCAGCAGCTGGGGCAGGGGGGGCAATCAGCCCCAGCATTTT.

The chain employs TRBV3-1 (or the pseudogene TRBV3-2) and TRBJ1-2; TRBD1 agrees at 7 bases. V lost 6 bases to trimming and J lost 3 bases; unmatched junction nucleotides: 1. This CDR3 contains 12 residues. Germline loops: CDR1 LGHDT, CDR2 YNNKEL (reference sequence). The CDR3 here is CASSQGDYGYTF. CDR3 coding DNA: TGTGCCAGCAGTCAGGGGGACTATGGCTACACCTTC.

The chain employs TRBV18 and TRBJ2-1; a weak D match, TRBD1 (5 bases). CDR3 size: 15 residues. Germline assignment: CDR1 KGHSH and CDR2 LQKENI. Trimming cost V 3 bases and J 5 bases, with 14 bases left between them. The CDR3 bases are TGTGCCAGCTCACCTCCGCCGACAGTGAACAATGAGCAGTTCTTC. This encodes CASSPPPTVNNEQFF.

CDR3 amino acids: CASSSFGGENEKLFF. The CDR3 bases are TGTGCCAGCAGCTCTTTCGGGGGGGAGAATGAAAAACTGTTTTTT. The chain carries TRBV3-1 (or the pseudogene TRBV3-2) and TRBJ1-4; D may be TRBD1 (5 bases). V was cut by 5 bases and J by 5 bases, with 15 bases left in between. The CDR3 runs 15 residues. Per the germline V gene, CDR1 is LGHDT and CDR2 is YNNKEL (reference sequence).

This rearrangement joins TRBV5-8 to TRBJ2-7; 8 bases fit TRBD2. The germline V gene encodes CDR1 SGHTS and CDR2 YDEGEE. V dropped 4 bases and J dropped 7; count of bases not matched to a gene: 10. The CDR3 consists of 14 residues. The CDR3 DNA reads as TGTGCCAGCAGCCTGGTGGGACTAGGGAGAGAGCAGTACTTC. The encoded protein is CASSLVGLGREQYF.

The chain combines TRBV18 with TRBJ1-5, with a weak D call TRBD1 (5 bases). Trimming pared 6 bases from V and 3 bases from J, leaving 12 bases between. In germline, CDR1 is KGHSH, CDR2 LQKENI. The CDR3 is made up of 14 amino acids. CDR3 nucleotide sequence: TGTGCCAGCTCCCCGGAGGGGTTCAATCAGCCCCAGCATTTT. Amino acids: CASSPEGFNQPQHF.

This rearrangement joins TRBV27 to TRBJ2-5, with D perhaps TRBD2 (5 bases). Trimming left V 4 bases short and J 5 bases short, with 17 bases between. The CDR3 runs 15 residues. CDR1 and CDR2 (germline): MNHEY, SMNVEV (reference sequence). The CDR3 DNA is TGTGCCAGCAGTTCCCTGGAGGCGAGAAGGGAGACCCAGTACTTC. Amino acid sequence: CASSSLEARRETQYF.

The chain recombines TRBV18 with TRBJ2-7; the D is unclear. The V and J ends lost 6 bases and 4 bases respectively, with 16 bases between them. The CDR3 covers 14 residues. Germline V gene sequence: CDR1 KGHSH, CDR2 LQKENI. The CDR3 nucleotides are TGTGCCAGCTCGCCGTCGGAGACCTCATACGAGCAGTACTTC. The encoded protein is CASSPSETSYEQYF.

V and J are TRBV30 and TRBJ1-1; 8 positions agree with TRBD1. The germline V gene has CDR1 GTSNPN and CDR2 SVGIG (reference sequence). Germline trimming cut 2 bases from V and 5 bases from J; bases unmatched to any gene: 13. The length of the CDR3 is 16 residues. Written as DNA, the CDR3 is TGTGCCTGGAGTACTCCCCGGACAGGGATGGGAACTGAAGCTTTCTTT. This codes for CAWSTPRTGMGTEAFF.

V gene TRBV30 combines with J gene TRBJ1-6, with TRBD1 matching over 10 bases. The germline V gene has CDR1 GTSNPN and CDR2 SVGIG (reference sequence). The CDR3 has 14 residues. V lost 3 bases, J lost 8 bases, and 4 bases stayed unmatched. The DNA for the CDR3 is TGTGCCTGGAGCCAGACAGGGGGCTATTCACCCCTCCACTTT. This gives the protein CAWSQTGGYSPLHF.

The V gene is TRBV10-3, the J gene TRBJ2-7, with 9 positions matching TRBD1. Germline V CDR1 and CDR2: ENHRY, SYGVKD. This CDR3 comprises 15 residues. Germline trimming cut 2 bases from V and 4 bases from J; bases unmatched to any gene: 6. The CDR3 reads CAISESTGGEYEQYF. CDR3 DNA: TGTGCCATCAGTGAGAGTACAGGGGGCGAATACGAGCAGTACTTC.

The chain couples TRBV7-8 to TRBJ1-2; TRBD1 matches at 8 bases. The germline CDR1 and CDR2 sequences are SGHVS and FQNEAQ. This CDR3 has 15 residues. The J segment lost 3 bases and the V segment lost 1 base, leaving 4 bases of the junction unmatched. CDR3 protein: CASSLGQGADYGYTF. The CDR3 DNA follows: TGTGCCAGCAGCTTAGGGCAGGGGGCCGACTATGGCTACACCTTC.

The genes are TRBV7-6 and TRBJ2-2; 8 nucleotides match TRBD2. The CDR3 has 17 amino acids. Unmatched junction bases numbered 10, after V lost 4 bases and J lost 3 bases. Germline V gives CDR1 SGHVS, CDR2 FNYEAQ. CDR3 amino acids: CASSSSGAGVYTGELFF. Written as DNA, the CDR3 is TGTGCCAGCAGCTCGTCGGGAGCGGGGGTGTACACCGGGGAGCTGTTTTTT.

In its sample, this clone was seen once. The chain couples TRBV24-1 to TRBJ2-1; a weak D match, TRBD2 (5 bases). Germline V lookup: CDR1 KGHDR, CDR2 SFDVKD. V gave up 2 bases and J gave up 8 bases, with 6 bases separating them. This CDR3 is built from 12 residues. CDR3 loop: CATSDYGDEQFF. The CDR3 region has the DNA TGTGCCACCAGTGATTACGGGGATGAGCAGTTCTTC.

This chain connects TRBV20-1 to TRBJ1-1; no clear D gene. Per the germline V gene, CDR1 is DFQATT and CDR2 is SNEGSKA (reference sequence). Trimming removed 5 bases from V and 11 bases from J, with 15 bases in between. There are 11 residues in the CDR3. The CDR3 region has the DNA TGCAGTGCTCCGTTGTCAGCGGAGGCTTTCTTT. Translating it yields CSAPLSAEAFF.

This clone was seen only a few times. This sequence joins TRBV7-9 and TRBJ1-5, with no clear D. CDR3 size: 12 residues. Germline V gene data show CDR1 as SEHNR and CDR2 as FQNEAQ (reference sequence). Trimming left V 5 bases short and J 11 bases short, with 13 bases between. This CDR3 is CASSPGAGSQHF. The CDR3, as DNA: TGTGCCAGCAGCCCAGGAGCGGGGTCCCAGCATTTT.

This chain connects TRBV5-1 to TRBJ2-1; TRBD1 aligns across 8 bases. CDR3 size: 15 residues. CDR1 is SGHRS and CDR2 is YFSETQ in the germline V gene. V gave up 4 bases and J gave up 1 base; unmatched junction bases: 4. CDR3 DNA sequence: TGCGCCAGCAGCCGGGGACAGGAGTCCTACAATGAGCAGTTCTTC. Translated, it gives CASSRGQESYNEQFF.